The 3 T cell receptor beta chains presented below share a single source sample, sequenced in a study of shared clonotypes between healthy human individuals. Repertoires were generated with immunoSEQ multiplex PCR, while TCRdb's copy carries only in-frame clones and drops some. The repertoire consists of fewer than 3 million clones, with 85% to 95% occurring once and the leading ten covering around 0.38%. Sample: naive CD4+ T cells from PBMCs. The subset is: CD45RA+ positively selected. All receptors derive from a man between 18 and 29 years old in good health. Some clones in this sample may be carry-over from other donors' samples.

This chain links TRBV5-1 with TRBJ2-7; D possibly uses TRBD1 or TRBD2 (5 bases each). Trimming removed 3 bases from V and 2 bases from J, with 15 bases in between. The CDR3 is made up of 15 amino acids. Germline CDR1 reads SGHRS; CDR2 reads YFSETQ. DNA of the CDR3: TGCGCCAGCAGCTCCGGGCTCCAGGGAGCCTACGAGCAGTACTTC. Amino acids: CASSSGLQGAYEQYF. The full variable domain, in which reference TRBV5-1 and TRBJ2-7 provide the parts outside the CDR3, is KAGVTQTPRYLIKTRGQQVTLSCSPISGHRSVSWYQQTPGQGLQFLFEYFSETQRNKGNFPGRFSGRQFSNSRSEMNVSTLELGDSALYLCASSSGLQGAYEQYFGPGTRLTVT.

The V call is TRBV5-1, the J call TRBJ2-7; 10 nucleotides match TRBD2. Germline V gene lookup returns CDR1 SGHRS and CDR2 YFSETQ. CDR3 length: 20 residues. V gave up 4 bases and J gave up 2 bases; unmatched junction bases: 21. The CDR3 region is CASSTKPGLRTSGNPYEQYF. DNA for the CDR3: TGCGCCAGCAGCACAAAACCGGGACTCAGGACTAGCGGAAACCCCTACGAGCAGTACTTC. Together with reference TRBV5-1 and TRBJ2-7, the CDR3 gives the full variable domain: KAGVTQTPRYLIKTRGQQVTLSCSPISGHRSVSWYQQTPGQGLQFLFEYFSETQRNKGNFPGRFSGRQFSNSRSEMNVSTLELGDSALYLCASSTKPGLRTSGNPYEQYFGPGTRLTVT.

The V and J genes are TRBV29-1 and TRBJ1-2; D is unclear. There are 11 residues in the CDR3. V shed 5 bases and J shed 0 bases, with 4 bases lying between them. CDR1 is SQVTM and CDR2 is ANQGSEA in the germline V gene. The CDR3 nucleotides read TGCAGCGTTCACGCTAACTATGGCTACACCTTC. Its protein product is CSVHANYGYTF.